The text below deals with one T cell receptor (beta chain). The CDR3 is 17 amino acids. V gave up 4 bases and J gave up 2 bases; unmatched junction bases: 9. Germline CDR1 is LNHDA and CDR2 is SQIVND (reference sequence). Original data processing: It was from reference gene primer amplification that nucleated cell counts were estimated. Repertoires were generated with immunoSEQ multiplex PCR, while TCRdb's copy carries only in-frame clones and drops some. The V and J calls and clone size come from that table; D and trimming were worked out from the DNA. This sample carries about 230,000 clones, 65% to 85% of them seen once, and the ten largest clones take 25% to 35%. This sample is part of a study of blood T cell repertoires in COVID-19. Study context: Acute-phase and convalescent COVID-19 samples originated in the United States, Italy and Spain. PBMCs, B-cell-depleted T cells, or T cells provided the cDNA or gDNA that made up the material.

V is TRBV19 and J is TRBJ1-3, with 9 bases lining up with TRBD1. Sequencing was carried out using peripheral blood. The clonotype was recovered from a man aged 35 to 55 with acute or convalescent COVID-19. For the CDR3, the DNA is TGTGCCAGTAGTACACTTTCCAACAGGGGGCCTGGAAACACCATATATTTT. As protein: CASSTLSNRGPGNTIYF.